This entry features one T cell receptor beta chain sequence. CDR3 length: 15 amino acids. Germline CDR1 KGHSH, CDR2 LQKENI. Trimming cost V 4 bases and J 6 bases; bases outside gene matches: 6. Naive CD8 populations comprised CD45RO-negative cells positively selected for CCR7, excluding terminally differentiated effector memory CD45RA+ cells. The data were taken from a study of shared clonotypes between healthy human individuals. Only in-frame clones appear in the TCRdb table, and some are missing; sequencing was by immunoSEQ multiplex PCR. The profile shows around 2.1 million clones, approximately 94% of them singletons.

This clonotype originated in a man aged 18 to 29 in good health. Some clones in this sample may be carry-over from other donors' samples. The sequenced sample consisted of naive CD8+ T cells from PBMCs. The chain couples TRBV18 to TRBJ2-7, with 13 bases lining up with TRBD2. CDR3 DNA: TGTGCCAGCTCACTACTAGCGGGAGGGCCTATCGAGCAGTACTTC. Translated, it gives CASSLLAGGPIEQYF.